The 12 T cell receptor beta chains presented below share a single source sample, sequenced in a study of Ad26.COV2.S vaccination and SARS-CoV-2 variants. Using immunoSEQ multiplex PCR, the repertoire was profiled, and TCRdb retains in-frame clones only, with some absent. Of 300,000 to 350,000 clones in the sample, approximately 90% were seen once. Treatment here: some 20 received Ad26.COV2.S at low or high dose, single or two shots; about 5 received placebo; per-sample allocation not given. On day 63 after the first injection, vaccine and placebo recipients gave samples. This specimen consisted of peripheral blood, obtained in a trial of Ad26.COV2.S vaccine versus placebo. These receptor sequences come from a person aged 18-60 years who received the Ad26.COV2.S COVID-19 vaccine or a placebo.

The chain employs TRBV28 and TRBJ2-2; weak D call: TRBD2 (6 bases). The CDR3 consists of 16 residues. CDR1 is MDHEN, CDR2 SYDVKM, per germline. Trimming removed 1 base at V and 3 bases at J, with 12 bases between. The CDR3 loop is CASSLLPGSHTGELFF. In DNA form, the CDR3 reads TGTGCCAGCAGTTTATTGCCCGGGAGTCACACCGGGGAGCTGTTTTTT.

This clone was detected only a few times. The rearrangement uses TRBV4-1 and TRBJ2-5, with 9 positions matching TRBD1. The germline V gene encodes CDR1 MGHRA and CDR2 YSYEKL. The V gene end was trimmed by 4 bases and the J gene end by 3 bases; junction bases not matched to a gene: 6. The CDR3 runs 15 residues. CDR3 sequence: CASSPGQGVKETQYF. The CDR3 DNA is TGCGCCAGCAGCCCGGGACAGGGAGTAAAAGAGACCCAGTACTTC.

V gene TRBV7-9 combines with J gene TRBJ2-3, with D perhaps TRBD1 or TRBD2 (5 bases each). Germline loops: CDR1 SEHNR, CDR2 FQNEAQ (reference sequence). V shed 7 bases and J shed 0 bases, with 14 bases lying between them. The CDR3 spans 15 residues. CDR3 DNA: TGTGCCAGCACTCGTGAGTGGGGGAGCACAGATACGCAGTATTTT. This sequence encodes CASTREWGSTDTQYF.

The chain is built from TRBV15 and TRBJ1-5; D is perhaps TRBD1 (5 bases). Trimming removed 0 bases at V and 1 base at J, with 13 bases between. This CDR3 has 17 amino acids. CDR1 and CDR2 (germline): LNHNV, YYDKDF (reference sequence). CDR3 residues: CATSRDIGGESNQPQHF. The CDR3 nucleotides read TGTGCCACCAGCAGAGATATTGGGGGGGAGAGCAATCAGCCCCAGCATTTT.

The table lists this clone with a few counts. The rearrangement uses TRBV27 and TRBJ1-5; the match to TRBD1 covers 8 bases. The V gene end was trimmed by 5 bases and the J gene end by 3 bases; junction bases not matched to a gene: 9. The CDR3 is 16 amino acids. Germline V gene sequence: CDR1 MNHEY, CDR2 SMNVEV (reference sequence). This chain's CDR3 is CASSPTGGANNQPQHF. Written as DNA, the CDR3 is TGTGCCAGCAGTCCAACAGGGGGGGCAAACAATCAGCCCCAGCATTTT.

This sequence joins TRBV2 and TRBJ1-5; 8 bases are a match to TRBD1. This CDR3 is 13 amino acids long. V was clipped by 4 bases and J by 4 bases; unmatched bases: 0. Germline values: CDR1 SNHLY, CDR2 FYNNEI. The CDR3 protein is CASSGTGNQPQHF. The CDR3 coding sequence is TGTGCCAGCAGTGGGACAGGGAATCAGCCCCAGCATTTT.

Only a few counts were recorded for this clone. The rearrangement uses TRBV1 and TRBJ1-3. TRBV1 is classified as a pseudogene. The CDR3 totals 16 residues. CDR3 amino acids: CTSSQDRGGSGNTIYF. The DNA of the CDR3 is TGCACCAGCAGCCAAGATCGAGGGGGGTCTGGAAACACCATATATTTT.

The chain recombines TRBV30 with TRBJ1-1; D gene unclear. The CDR3 covers 16 residues. V lost 0 bases, J lost 0 bases, and 14 bases lay in between. In germline, CDR1 is GTSNPN, CDR2 SVGIG (reference sequence). CDR3 sequence reads: CAWSVLIKSMNTEAFF. The CDR3 DNA follows: TGTGCCTGGAGTGTACTAATTAAATCGATGAACACTGAAGCTTTCTTT.

The rearrangement uses TRBV3-1 (or the pseudogene TRBV3-2) and TRBJ2-7, with D uncertain. The germline V gene has CDR1 LGHDT and CDR2 YNNKEL (reference sequence). CDR3 length equals 12 residues. V shed 1 base and J shed 5 bases, with 6 bases lying between them. The CDR3 is CASSQVGDEQYF. DNA for the CDR3: TGTGCCAGCAGCCAAGTTGGCGACGAGCAGTACTTC.

The J gene is TRBJ1-1, the V gene TRBV19; maybe TRBD1 (6 bases). With 5 bases removed from V and 0 bases from J, the gap between germline ends came to 13 bases. The V gene's germline CDR1 is LNHDA and CDR2 SQIVND (reference sequence). The CDR3 has 15 amino acids. The CDR3 loop is CASSLQGQLNTEAFF. The CDR3 bases are TGTGCCAGTAGTTTACAGGGACAACTGAACACTGAAGCTTTCTTT. The entire variable domain, with the rest obtained from reference TRBV19 and TRBJ1-1, is as follows: DGGITQSPKYLFRKEGQNVTLSCEQNLNHDAMYWYRQDPGQGLRLIYYSQIVNDFQKGDIAEGYSVSREKKESFPLTVTSAQKNPTAFYLCASSLQGQLNTEAFFGQGTRLTVV.

The chain couples TRBV9 to TRBJ1-1; D is undetermined. CDR3 length: 16 residues. Trimming took 4 bases from V and 0 from J, leaving 16 bases between them. Germline lookup yields CDR1 SGDLS and CDR2 YYNGEE. For the CDR3, the DNA is TGTGCCAGCAGCCCCCACCGGGAGGCCGTGAACACTGAAGCTTTCTTT. It yields the protein CASSPHREAVNTEAFF.

V gene TRBV16 combines with J gene TRBJ2-1; the match to TRBD2 covers 13 bases. The germline V gene has CDR1 KGHSY and CDR2 FQNENV. This CDR3 has 17 residues. V was pared by 4 bases and J by 5 bases, with 8 bases of the junction left unmatched. This CDR3 reads CASSLKETSGRNNEQFF. The CDR3, as DNA: TGTGCCAGCAGCCTTAAAGAGACTAGCGGGAGGAACAATGAGCAGTTCTTC.